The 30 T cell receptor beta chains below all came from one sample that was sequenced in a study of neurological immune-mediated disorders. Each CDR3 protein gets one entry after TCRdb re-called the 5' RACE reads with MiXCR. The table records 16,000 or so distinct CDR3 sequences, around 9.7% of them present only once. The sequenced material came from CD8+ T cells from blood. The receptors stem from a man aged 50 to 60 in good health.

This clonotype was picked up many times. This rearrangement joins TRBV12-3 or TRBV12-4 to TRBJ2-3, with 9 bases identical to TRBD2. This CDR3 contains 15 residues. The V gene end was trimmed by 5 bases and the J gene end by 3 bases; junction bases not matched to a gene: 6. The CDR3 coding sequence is TGTGCCAGCAGTGTATCGCTAGCGGGAACAGATACGCAGTATTTT. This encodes CASSVSLAGTDTQYF.

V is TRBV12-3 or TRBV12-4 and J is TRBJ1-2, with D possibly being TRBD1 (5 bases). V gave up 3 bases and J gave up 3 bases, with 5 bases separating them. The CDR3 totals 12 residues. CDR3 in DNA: TGTGCCAGCAGTTTCAGGGACTATGGCTACACCTTC. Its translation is CASSFRDYGYTF.

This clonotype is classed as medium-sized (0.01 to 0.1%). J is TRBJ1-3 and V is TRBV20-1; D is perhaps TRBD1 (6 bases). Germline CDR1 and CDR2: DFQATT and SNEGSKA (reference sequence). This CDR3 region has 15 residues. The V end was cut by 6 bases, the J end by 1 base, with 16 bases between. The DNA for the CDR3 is TGCAGTGCGACAACAGGGATGGGGTCTGGAAACACCATATATTTT. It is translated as CSATTGMGSGNTIYF.

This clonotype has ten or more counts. CDR3 sequence: CASSLGQAYGTGELFF. DNA of the CDR3: TGTGCCAGCAGCCTAGGACAGGCCTATGGCACCGGGGAGCTGTTTTTT. V usage is TRBV28 and J usage is TRBJ2-2; 7 bases match TRBD1. The CDR3 runs 16 residues. V gave up 6 bases and J gave up 4 bases; unmatched junction bases: 11. Per the germline V gene, CDR1 is MDHEN and CDR2 is SYDVKM.

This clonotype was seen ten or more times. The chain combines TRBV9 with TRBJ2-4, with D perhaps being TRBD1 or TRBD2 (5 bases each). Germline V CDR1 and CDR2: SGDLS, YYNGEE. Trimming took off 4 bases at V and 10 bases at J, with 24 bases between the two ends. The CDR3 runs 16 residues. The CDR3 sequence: CASSPRRGWGGAIQYF. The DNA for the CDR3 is TGTGCCAGCAGCCCCCGTAGAGGGTGGGGTGGGGCGATTCAGTACTTC.

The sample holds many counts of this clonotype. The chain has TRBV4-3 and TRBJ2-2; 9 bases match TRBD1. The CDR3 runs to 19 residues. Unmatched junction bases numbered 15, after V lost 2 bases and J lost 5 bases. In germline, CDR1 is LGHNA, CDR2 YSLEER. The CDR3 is CASSQYGEPGQGSTGELFF. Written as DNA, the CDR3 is TGCGCCAGCAGCCAATATGGGGAACCGGGACAGGGTAGTACCGGGGAGCTGTTTTTT.

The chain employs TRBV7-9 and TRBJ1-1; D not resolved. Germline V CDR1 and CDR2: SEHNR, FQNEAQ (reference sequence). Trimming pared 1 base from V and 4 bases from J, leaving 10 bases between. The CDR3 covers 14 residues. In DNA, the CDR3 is TGTGCCAGCAGCTTAGTATACACGGGCACTGAAGCTTTCTTT. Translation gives CASSLVYTGTEAFF.

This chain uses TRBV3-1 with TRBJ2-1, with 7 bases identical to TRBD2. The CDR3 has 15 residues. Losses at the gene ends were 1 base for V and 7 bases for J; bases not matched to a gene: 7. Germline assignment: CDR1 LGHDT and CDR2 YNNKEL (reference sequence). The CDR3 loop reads CASSQGAGARNEQFF. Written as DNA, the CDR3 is TGTGCCAGCAGCCAAGGGGCGGGAGCAAGAAATGAGCAGTTCTTC.

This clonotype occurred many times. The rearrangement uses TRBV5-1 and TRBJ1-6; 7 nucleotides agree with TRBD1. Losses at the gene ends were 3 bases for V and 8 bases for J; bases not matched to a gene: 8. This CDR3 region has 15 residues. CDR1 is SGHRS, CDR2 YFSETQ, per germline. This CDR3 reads CASSWVTGEDSPLHF. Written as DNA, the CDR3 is TGCGCCAGCAGCTGGGTAACAGGGGAGGATTCACCCCTCCACTTT.

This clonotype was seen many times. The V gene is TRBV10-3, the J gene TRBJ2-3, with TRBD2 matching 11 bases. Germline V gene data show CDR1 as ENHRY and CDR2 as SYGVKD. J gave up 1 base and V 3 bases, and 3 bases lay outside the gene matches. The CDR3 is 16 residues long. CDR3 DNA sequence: TGTGCCATCAGTGACCCGGGACTAGCGGGCACAGATACGCAGTATTTT. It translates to CAISDPGLAGTDTQYF.

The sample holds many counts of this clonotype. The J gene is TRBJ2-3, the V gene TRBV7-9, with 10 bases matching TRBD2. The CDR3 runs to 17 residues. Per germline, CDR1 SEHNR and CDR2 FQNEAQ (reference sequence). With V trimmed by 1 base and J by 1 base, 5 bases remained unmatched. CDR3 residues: CASSLVGSGRGTDTQYF. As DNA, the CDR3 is TGTGCCAGCAGCTTAGTTGGCAGCGGGAGGGGCACAGATACGCAGTATTTT. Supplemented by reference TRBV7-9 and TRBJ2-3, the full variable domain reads DTGVSQNPRHKITKRGQNVTFRCDPISEHNRLYWYRQTLGQGPEFLTYFQNEAQLEKSRLLSDRFSAERPKGSFSTLEIQRTEQGDSAMYLCASSLVGSGRGTDTQYFGPGTRLTVL.

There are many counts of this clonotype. CDR3 region: CASSLEQGSSYEQYF. For the CDR3, the DNA is TGTGCCAGCAGTTTAGAACAGGGGAGCTCCTACGAGCAGTACTTC. This chain connects TRBV27 to TRBJ2-7; 7 bases agree with TRBD1. The CDR3 contains 15 residues. Germline V CDR1 and CDR2: MNHEY, SMNVEV (reference sequence). Unmatched junction bases numbered 4, after V lost 2 bases and J lost 0 bases.

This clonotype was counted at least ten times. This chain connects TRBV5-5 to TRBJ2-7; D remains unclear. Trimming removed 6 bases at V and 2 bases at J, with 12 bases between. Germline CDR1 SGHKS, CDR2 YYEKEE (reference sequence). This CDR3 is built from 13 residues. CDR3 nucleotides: TGTGCCAGCACAGGTCTCCGTACCTACGAGCAGTACTTC. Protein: CASTGLRTYEQYF.

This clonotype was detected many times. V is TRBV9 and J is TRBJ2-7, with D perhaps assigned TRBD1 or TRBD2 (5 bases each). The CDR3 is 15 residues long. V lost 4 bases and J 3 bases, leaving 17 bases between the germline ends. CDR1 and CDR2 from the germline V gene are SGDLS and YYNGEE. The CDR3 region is CASSLSGATGYEQYF. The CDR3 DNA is TGTGCCAGCAGCCTATCCGGGGCCACGGGCTACGAGCAGTACTTC.

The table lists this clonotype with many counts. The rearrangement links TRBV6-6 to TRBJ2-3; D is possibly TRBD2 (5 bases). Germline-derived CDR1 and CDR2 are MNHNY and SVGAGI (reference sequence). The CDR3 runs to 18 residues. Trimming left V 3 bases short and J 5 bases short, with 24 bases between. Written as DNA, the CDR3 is TGTGCCAGCAGTTATCACCCCCGGGCCCGGCTAGCAATAGATACGCAGTATTTT. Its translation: CASSYHPRARLAIDTQYF.

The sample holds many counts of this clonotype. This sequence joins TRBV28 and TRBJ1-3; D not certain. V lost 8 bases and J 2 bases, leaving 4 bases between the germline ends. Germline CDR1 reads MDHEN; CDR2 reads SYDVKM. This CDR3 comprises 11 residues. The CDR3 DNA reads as TGTGCCAGCGGACCTGGAAACACCATATATTTT. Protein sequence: CASGPGNTIYF.

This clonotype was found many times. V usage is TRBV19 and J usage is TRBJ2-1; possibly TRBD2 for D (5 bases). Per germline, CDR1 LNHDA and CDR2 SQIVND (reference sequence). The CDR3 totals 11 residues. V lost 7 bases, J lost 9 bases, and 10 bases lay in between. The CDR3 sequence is CASKGVCEQFF. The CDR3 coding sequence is TGTGCCAGTAAGGGAGTCTGTGAGCAGTTCTTC.

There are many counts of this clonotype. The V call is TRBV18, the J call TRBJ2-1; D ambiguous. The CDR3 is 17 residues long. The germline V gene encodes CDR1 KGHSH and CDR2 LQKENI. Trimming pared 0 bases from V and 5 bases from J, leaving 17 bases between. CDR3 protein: CASSPPSVSPRDNEQFF. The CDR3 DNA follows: TGTGCCAGCTCACCACCGTCGGTGTCCCCCCGAGACAATGAGCAGTTCTTC.

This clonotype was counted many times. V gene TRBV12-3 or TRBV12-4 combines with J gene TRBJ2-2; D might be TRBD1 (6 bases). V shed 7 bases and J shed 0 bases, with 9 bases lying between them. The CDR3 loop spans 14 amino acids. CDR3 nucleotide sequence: TGTGCCAGCACCGGGACATCGAACACCGGGGAGCTGTTTTTT. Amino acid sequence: CASTGTSNTGELFF.

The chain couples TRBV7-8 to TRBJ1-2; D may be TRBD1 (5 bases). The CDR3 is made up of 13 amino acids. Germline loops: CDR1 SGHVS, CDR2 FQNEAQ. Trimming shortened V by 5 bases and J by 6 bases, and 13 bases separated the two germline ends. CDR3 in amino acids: CASSPRGVNGYTF. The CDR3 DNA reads TGTGCCAGCAGCCCAAGGGGAGTCAATGGCTACACCTTC.

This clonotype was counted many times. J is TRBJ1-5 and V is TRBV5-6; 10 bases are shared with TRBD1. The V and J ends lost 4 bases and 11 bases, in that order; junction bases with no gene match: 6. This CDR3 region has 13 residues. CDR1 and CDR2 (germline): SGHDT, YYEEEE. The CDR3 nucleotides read TGTGCCAGCAGCCCGACAGGGGGCGAGGCCCAGCATTTT. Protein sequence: CASSPTGGEAQHF.

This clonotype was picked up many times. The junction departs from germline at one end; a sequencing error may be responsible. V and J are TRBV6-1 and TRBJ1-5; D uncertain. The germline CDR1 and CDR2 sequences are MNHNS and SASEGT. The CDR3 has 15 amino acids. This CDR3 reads CASSEGALSDQPQHF. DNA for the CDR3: TGTGCCAGCAGTGAAGGGGCCCTTAGCGATCAGCCCCAGCATTTT.

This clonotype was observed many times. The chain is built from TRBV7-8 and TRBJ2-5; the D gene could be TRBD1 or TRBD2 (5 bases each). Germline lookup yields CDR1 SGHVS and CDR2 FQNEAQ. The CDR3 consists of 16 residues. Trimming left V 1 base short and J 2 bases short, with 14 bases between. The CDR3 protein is CASSLVVPGRQETQYF. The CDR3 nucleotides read TGTGCCAGCAGCTTAGTGGTGCCGGGACGGCAAGAGACCCAGTACTTC.

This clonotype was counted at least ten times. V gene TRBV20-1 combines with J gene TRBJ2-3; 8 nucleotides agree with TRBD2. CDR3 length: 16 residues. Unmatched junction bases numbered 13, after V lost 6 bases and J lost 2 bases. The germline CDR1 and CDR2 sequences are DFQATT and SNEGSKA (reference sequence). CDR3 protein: CSAESPGLDATDTQYF. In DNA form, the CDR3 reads TGCAGTGCGGAATCTCCGGGACTAGATGCCACAGATACGCAGTATTTT.

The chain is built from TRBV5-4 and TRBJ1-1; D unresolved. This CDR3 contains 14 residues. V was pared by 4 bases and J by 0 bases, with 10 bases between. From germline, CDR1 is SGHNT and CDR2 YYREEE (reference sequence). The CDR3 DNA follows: TGTGCCAGCAGCCAGCCGACTGTGAACACTGAAGCTTTCTTT. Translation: CASSQPTVNTEAFF. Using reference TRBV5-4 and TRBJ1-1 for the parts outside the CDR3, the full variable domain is ETGVTQSPTHLIKTRGQQVTLRCSSQSGHNTVSWYQQALGQGPQFIFQYYREEENGRGNFPPRFSGLQFPNYSSELNVNALELDDSALYLCASSQPTVNTEAFFGQGTRLTVV.

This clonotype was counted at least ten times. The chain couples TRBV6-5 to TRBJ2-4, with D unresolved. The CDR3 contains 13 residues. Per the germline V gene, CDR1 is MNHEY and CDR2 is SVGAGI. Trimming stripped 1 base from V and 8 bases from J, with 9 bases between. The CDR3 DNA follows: TGTGCCAGCAGTTACTACCAGAGTGACATTCAGTACTTC. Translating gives CASSYYQSDIQYF.

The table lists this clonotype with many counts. CDR3 loop: CSVYRDGELFF. The CDR3 coding sequence is TGCAGCGTGTACAGGGACGGGGAGCTGTTTTTT. V and J are TRBV29-1 and TRBJ2-2; TRBD1 might be the D (6 bases). V was clipped by 6 bases and J by 7 bases, with 9 bases between them. Per germline, CDR1 SQVTM and CDR2 ANQGSEA. This CDR3 has 11 amino acids.

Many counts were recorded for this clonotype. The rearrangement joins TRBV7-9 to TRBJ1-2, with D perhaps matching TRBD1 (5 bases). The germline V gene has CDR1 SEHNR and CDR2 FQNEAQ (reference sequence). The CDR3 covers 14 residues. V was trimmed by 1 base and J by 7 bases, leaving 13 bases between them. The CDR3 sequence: CASSLVQGGPGYTF. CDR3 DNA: TGTGCCAGCAGCTTAGTTCAGGGTGGTCCTGGCTACACCTTC.

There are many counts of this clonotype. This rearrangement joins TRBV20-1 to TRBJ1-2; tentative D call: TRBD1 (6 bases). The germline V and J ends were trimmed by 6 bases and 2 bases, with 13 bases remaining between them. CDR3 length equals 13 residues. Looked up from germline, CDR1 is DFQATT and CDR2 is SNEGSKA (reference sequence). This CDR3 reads CSAGKGENYGYTF. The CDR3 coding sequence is TGCAGTGCCGGGAAGGGGGAAAACTATGGCTACACCTTC.

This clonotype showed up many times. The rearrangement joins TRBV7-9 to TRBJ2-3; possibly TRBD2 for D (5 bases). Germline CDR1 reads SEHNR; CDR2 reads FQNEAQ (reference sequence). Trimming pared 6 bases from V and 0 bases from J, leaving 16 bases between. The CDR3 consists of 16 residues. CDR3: CASRLEGLYSTDTQYF. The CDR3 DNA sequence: TGTGCCAGCAGACTAGAGGGCCTCTACAGCACAGATACGCAGTATTTT.